A selection of T cell receptor beta chains follows, all from one sample in a study of blood T cells in healthy people across ages. TCRdb re-analysed the 5' RACE reads in MiXCR, keeping a single row per CDR3 protein. The repertoire consists of some 1.7 million distinct CDR3 sequences, with 28% occurring once and the leading ten covering 6.5% to 8.5%. Specimen: blood. Receptors originate from a woman in her 30s in good health. Both conserved end residues are part of each CDR3. D genes are given only for firm matches. The size entry is marked missing in some rows and otherwise reads once, few, many or a size class.

clone_size | j_call | d_call | v_call | cdr3_aa | cdr3_nt
many | TRBJ2-3 | TRBD2 | TRBV28 | CASSSWTSGGTDTQYF | TGTGCCAGCAGTTCTTGGACTAGCGGGGGCACAGATACGCAGTATTTT
. | TRBJ1-2 | . | TRBV7-8 | CASTLVRGNAGYTF | TGTGCCAGCACCTTAGTTAGGGGTAACGCTGGCTACACCTTC
. | TRBJ2-7 | TRBD1 | TRBV29-1 | CNVGGQGAYEQYF | TGCAACGTTGGCGGTCAGGGGGCATACGAGCAGTACTTC
few | TRBJ2-7 | . | TRBV30 | CAWSVQGKGEQYF | TGTGCCTGGAGTGTACAGGGCAAGGGCGAGCAGTACTTC
. | TRBJ2-7 | TRBD2 | TRBV5-1 | CASSLAGIVEQYF | TGCGCCAGCAGTCTAGCGGGAATAGTCGAGCAGTACTTC
few | TRBJ2-7 | . | TRBV7-2 | CASSSSLFPYEQYF | TGTGCCAGCAGTTCGAGTTTGTTCCCCTACGAGCAGTACTTC
. | TRBJ1-6 | . | TRBV5-6 | CASSKWAARSPLHF | TGTGCCAGCAGCAAATGGGCGGCGAGATCACCCCTCCACTTT
few | TRBJ1-2 | . | TRBV7-2 | CASSPGVGGRSGYTF | TGTGCCAGCAGCCCCGGTGTTGGGGGGCGAAGTGGCTACACCTTC
once | TRBJ1-2 | TRBD1 | TRBV5-1 | CASSLGDRGRNYGYTF | TGCGCCAGCAGCTTGGGGGACAGGGGTCGGAACTATGGCTACACCTTC
few | TRBJ2-5 | TRBD2 | TRBV7-2 | CASSLARGGVKTQYF | TGTGCCAGCAGCTTAGCGCGTGGGGGGGTAAAGACCCAGTACTTC
. | TRBJ2-5 | TRBD2 | TRBV13 | CASTSGLAGPETQYF | TGTGCCAGCACTTCGGGACTAGCGGGACCGGAGACCCAGTACTTC
few | TRBJ2-6 | . | TRBV4-1 | CASSQDSFRASGANVLTF | TGCGCCAGCAGCCAAGATAGCTTTAGGGCCTCTGGGGCCAACGTCCTGACTTTC
few | TRBJ2-5 | . | TRBV5-1 | CASSYRRGSEFQETQYF | TGCGCCAGCAGCTATCGTCGGGGCTCCGAATTCCAAGAGACCCAGTACTTC
. | TRBJ2-7 | . | TRBV28 | CAGSLGTAYEQYF | TGTGCCGGCAGTCTTGGCACAGCCTACGAGCAGTACTTC
. | TRBJ1-5 | . | TRBV18 | CASSPDQNQPQHF | TGTGCCAGCTCACCAGATCAAAATCAGCCCCAGCATTTT
few | TRBJ2-4 | TRBD1 | TRBV4-1 | CASSPTGGMNIRYF | TGCGCCAGCAGCCCGACAGGGGGCATGAACATTCGGTACTTC
few | TRBJ1-5 | . | TRBV12-3/TRBV12-4 | CASSLGDAGPQHF | TGTGCCAGCAGTTTAGGGGACGCGGGGCCCCAGCATTTT
. | TRBJ2-7 | . | TRBV3-1 | CASSLTGTRSYEQYF | TGTGCCAGCAGCCTAACTGGTACACGTTCCTACGAGCAGTACTTC
many | TRBJ2-7 | TRBD2 | TRBV20-1 | CSARDVAGDYEQYF | TGCAGTGCTAGAGATGTTGCGGGAGACTACGAGCAGTACTTC
. | TRBJ1-2 | . | TRBV6-2/TRBV6-3 | CASSYSGASNYGYTF | TGTGCCAGCAGTTACTCAGGGGCTTCTAACTATGGCTACACCTTC
few | TRBJ1-3 | . | TRBV4-1 | CASSQTAGAGNTIYF | TGCGCCAGCAGCCAGACGGCGGGGGCGGGAAACACCATATATTTT
. | TRBJ1-3 | TRBD1 | TRBV6-6 | CASSYSRTGGGNTIYF | TGTGCCAGCAGTTACTCGAGAACAGGGGGCGGAAACACCATATATTTT
. | TRBJ2-1 | TRBD2 | TRBV20-1 | CSARQGLAGAFSYNEQFF | TGCAGTGCTAGACAAGGACTAGCGGGGGCCTTCTCCTACAATGAGCAGTTCTTC
. | TRBJ2-1 | . | TRBV12-3/TRBV12-4 | CASRTRQGPYNEQFF | TGTGCCAGCAGAACCCGGCAGGGACCCTACAATGAGCAGTTCTTC
many | TRBJ2-7 | TRBD1 | TRBV20-1 | CSATDRLAYEQYF | TGCAGTGCTACGGACAGGTTAGCCTACGAGCAGTACTTC
few | TRBJ2-3 | . | TRBV20-1 | CSAREGGTDTQYF | TGCAGTGCTAGGGAGGGCGGCACAGATACGCAGTATTTT
many | TRBJ2-7 | TRBD2 | TRBV20-1 | CSATTSGFSYEQYF | TGCAGTGCCACGACTAGCGGATTCTCCTACGAGCAGTACTTC
. | TRBJ2-3 | TRBD2 | TRBV12-3/TRBV12-4 | CASSFWTSGATDTQYF | TGTGCCAGCAGTTTTTGGACTAGCGGGGCCACAGATACGCAGTATTTT
. | TRBJ1-3 | . | TRBV7-2 | CASSWPDNSGNTIYF | TGTGCCAGCAGCTGGCCCGATAACTCTGGAAACACCATATATTTT
many | TRBJ2-1 | TRBD2 | TRBV5-1 | CASSSPAGTSGASSYNEQFF | TGCGCCAGCAGCAGTCCGGCCGGGACTAGCGGGGCGAGCTCCTACAATGAGCAGTTCTTC
few | TRBJ1-1 | . | TRBV25-1 | CASSDSLGGTEAFF | TGTGCCAGCAGTGATAGTTTAGGAGGGACTGAAGCTTTCTTT
many | TRBJ1-2 | . | TRBV12-5 | CASGLVSANYGYTF | TGTGCTAGTGGTTTGGTATCGGCTAACTATGGCTACACCTTC
many | TRBJ2-7 | . | TRBV9 | CASSVLGTAEYEQYF | TGTGCCAGCAGCGTCTTAGGTACCGCGGAATACGAGCAGTACTTC
few | TRBJ2-1 | . | TRBV5-1 | CASSFLPLTGAYNEQFF | TGCGCCAGCAGCTTCCTACCGCTAACTGGGGCCTACAATGAGCAGTTCTTC
few | TRBJ2-6 | . | TRBV6-6 | CASSPGGRNVRTF | TGTGCCAGCAGTCCCGGAGGACGGAACGTCCGGACTTTC
. | TRBJ1-2 | . | TRBV20-1 | CSAARFVDGGYTF | TGCAGTGCTGCCCGATTCGTGGATGGAGGCTACACCTTC
. | TRBJ2-5 | . | TRBV12-3/TRBV12-4 | CASGHGGDQYF | TGTGCCAGCGGCCATGGGGGCGACCAGTACTTC
. | TRBJ1-2 | . | TRBV5-1 | CASSLQGGEYGYTF | TGCGCCAGCAGCTTGCAAGGGGGAGAATATGGCTACACCTTC
few | TRBJ2-7 | . | TRBV6-5 | CASSSPTGRNEQYF | TGTGCCAGCAGTTCTCCGACAGGAAGGAACGAGCAGTACTTC
few | TRBJ2-5 | . | TRBV7-3 | CASSPSGTTQETQYF | TGTGCCAGCAGCCCCTCCGGGACAACACAAGAGACCCAGTACTTC